Here is one T cell receptor (beta chain) with its context. This clone appeared a single time. Its antigen remains undetermined. No much larger clonotype is one base removed from it; base qualities were not supplied. TCR beta libraries were generated from genomic DNA with the immunoSEQ kit, following the manufacturer's recommendations. For library preparation, a first multiplex PCR was performed with proprietary primers, followed by a second PCR in which unique barcodes were added, and bead cleanups were performed after each round. Each sample batch included a kit-provided positive control reaction and a negative control reaction. The final libraries were assessed on an Agilent 4200 TapeStation D1000 ScreenTape, pooled by volume, and quantified by qPCR. Sequencing ran on an Illumina NextSeq500 with a MidOutput 150-cycle cartridge, using 156 Read1 and 15 Index1 cycles with kit custom primers. The pooled library was loaded at roughly 0.98 pM with a 20% PhiX control spike-in. For the original study's pipeline: Vendor-processed data were analyzed in R, with a clonotype defined as all T cells sharing the same CDR3 nucleotide sequence. In the clone abundance analyses, frequencies were normalized to the 10,000 most abundant clones in each sample. Public T cell clones, which averaged fewer than five per sample, were excluded before analysis. Tumor-enriched and baseline blood-enriched clonotypes were defined by at least a 32-fold difference in abundance between compartments. A beta-binomial differential abundance model was applied to find clonotypes that expanded or contracted between blood time points. Tumor-blood repertoire similarity was measured with the Baroni-Urbani and Buser coefficient, and groups were compared using two-tailed Wilcoxon tests in R. In its TCRdb copy, this immuneACCESS table keeps in-frame sequences only and misses some clones. Where compared with another copy, unresolved V genes explain less than half of these, and the others have no known cause. D and trimming were read from the DNA, whereas the V and J calls and clone size are those reported in that table. The sample table holds 130,000 or so clones, of which 70% to 90% were seen once. Approximately 22% of the sample is in the top ten clones.

The sample is drawn from a study of radiation and T cells in renal cell carcinoma (dated by TCRdb to 2018 to 2020). Background for the entire study: Samples came from a clinical trial, in which primary renal cell carcinomas received 15 Gy stereotactic body radiation therapy followed by nephrectomy 4 weeks later. TCR beta sequencing covered over 50 samples in total, comprising some 25 tumors and about 27 peripheral blood samples. Across all 50 or so samples, approximately 4,000,000 unique CDR3 nucleotide sequences, encoding approximately 2.5 million unique CDR3 amino acid sequences, were identified. Study-wide conclusions, independent of this receptor: No pretreatment tumor biopsies were available, so the baseline intratumoral presence of clonotypes could not be determined. Tracking of blood repertoire dynamics stopped at three to five weeks after treatment, with no follow-up past that point. In blood, the top tumor clonotypes increased from baseline to 2 weeks after radiation and then shrank by 4 weeks, which suggests a temporary expansion of tumor-resident clones. Because the trial had a single-armed design, the trial could not examine how radiation dose or scheduling affected the TCR repertoire.

V sheds 2 bases and J sheds 0 bases, leaving 15 bases between their ends. The CDR3 numbers 18 residues from cysteine through phenylalanine. Only CDR3 DNA is held: 54 bases, read in frame from base 1. CDR1 and CDR2 are drawn from the germline V gene: SGDLS, YYNGEE. In the paper's terms, the time point label means: baseline pretreatment blood. What the treatment or condition label conveys for this sample: 15 Gy SBRT to primary tumor, nephrectomy 4 weeks later. To track tumor-enriched clonotypes, serial peripheral blood was sampled from radiation-treated patients at baseline and at 2 weeks and 4 weeks after SBRT. All patients had renal cell carcinoma with clear cell pathology. The QIAamp DNA Blood Mini Kit (Qiagen) was used to prepare genomic DNA for TCR sequencing. Only samples passing all quality control checks were included in the analyses.

The receptor chain draws on TRBV9 and TRBJ1-6, with the D gene not confidently named. This sample comprised blood, obtained from a patient whose treatment included radiotherapy and nephrectomy. The clonotype originates from a woman in her fifties or sixties with renal cell carcinoma. CDR3 region: CASSVHSLGSSYNSPLHF. The nucleotide sequence reads as follows: TGTGCCAGCAGCGTGCATAGTTTGGGGAGCTCCTATAATTCACCCCTCCACTTT.